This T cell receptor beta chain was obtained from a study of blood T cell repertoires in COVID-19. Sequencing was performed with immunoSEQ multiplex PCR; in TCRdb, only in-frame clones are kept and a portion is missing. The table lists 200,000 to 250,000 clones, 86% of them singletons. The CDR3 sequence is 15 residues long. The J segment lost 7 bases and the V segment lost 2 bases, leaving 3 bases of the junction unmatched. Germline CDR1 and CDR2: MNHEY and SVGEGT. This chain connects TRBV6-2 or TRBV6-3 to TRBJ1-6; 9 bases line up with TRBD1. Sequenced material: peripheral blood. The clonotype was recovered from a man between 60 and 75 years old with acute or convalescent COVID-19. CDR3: CASSYGTGRNSPLHF. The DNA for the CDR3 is TGTGCCAGCAGTTACGGGACAGGGAGGAATTCACCCCTCCACTTT.